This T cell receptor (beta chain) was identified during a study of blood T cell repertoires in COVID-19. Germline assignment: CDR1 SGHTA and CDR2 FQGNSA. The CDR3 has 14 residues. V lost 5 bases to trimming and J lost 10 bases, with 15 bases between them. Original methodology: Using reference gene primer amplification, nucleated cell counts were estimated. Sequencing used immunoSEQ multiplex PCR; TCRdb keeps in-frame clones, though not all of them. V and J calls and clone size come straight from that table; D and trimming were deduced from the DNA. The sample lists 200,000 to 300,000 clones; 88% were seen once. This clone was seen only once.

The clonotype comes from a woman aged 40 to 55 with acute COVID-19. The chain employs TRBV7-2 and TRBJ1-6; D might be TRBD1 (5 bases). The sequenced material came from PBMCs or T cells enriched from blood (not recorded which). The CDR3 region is CASSEDPGASPLHF. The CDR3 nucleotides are TGTGCCAGCAGCGAAGACCCTGGGGCCTCACCCCTCCACTTT.